A selection of T cell receptor beta chains follows, all from one sample in a study of graft-versus-host responses after intestinal transplantation. Clones were read by immunoSEQ multiplex PCR, and TCRdb kept only the in-frame ones, dropping some. The table has tens of thousands of clones, nearly 90% seen once; the top ten hold approximately 5%. Specimen: PBMCs, collected 65 to 70 days after intestinal transplantation. The receptor set was obtained from a human patient who received an intestinal transplant, so some T cells may come from the graft donor. Each CDR3 is given with its conserved first and last residue. D genes are given only for firm matches. Not all rows give a size; the values are once, few, many and, for expanded clones, a class.

>15|TRBV7-9|TRBJ2-7|NA|NA
CASSPPRKSGYEQYF
TGTGCCAGCAGCCCCCCCCGGAAGTCGGGCTACGAGCAGTACTTC
>15|TRBV18|TRBJ2-4|TRBD1|NA
CASSPEDRGWDIQYF
TGTGCCAGCTCACCAGAGGACAGGGGATGGGACATTCAGTACTTC
>14|TRBV7-2|TRBJ2-7|TRBD1|once
CASTPGQGSYEQYF
TGTGCCAGCACCCCGGGACAGGGCTCCTACGAGCAGTACTTC
>15|TRBV5-1|TRBJ1-5|TRBD1|NA
CASSLDGQDRQPQHF
TGCGCCAGCAGCTTGGACGGACAGGATCGACAGCCCCAGCATTTT
>15|TRBV7-2|TRBJ2-1|TRBD2|NA
CASSLELAGANEQFF
TGTGCCAGCAGCTTAGAACTAGCGGGGGCCAATGAGCAGTTCTTC
>13|TRBV29-1|TRBJ2-1|NA|NA
CSVEGGVRNEQFF
TGCAGCGTTGAGGGTGGGGTGAGGAATGAGCAGTTCTTC
>16|TRBV27|TRBJ2-7|NA|NA
CASSLSISQFSYEQYF
TGTGCCAGCAGTTTATCTATATCGCAATTCTCCTACGAGCAGTACTTC
>15|TRBV4-3|TRBJ1-1|NA|NA
CASSQHVGENTEAFF
TGCGCCAGCAGCCAGCACGTCGGGGAGAACACTGAAGCTTTCTTT
>15|TRBV6-1|TRBJ2-7|TRBD2|NA
CASSGTSGGAYEQYF
TGTGCCAGCAGTGGGACTAGCGGGGGGGCCTACGAGCAGTACTTC
>14|TRBV4-3|TRBJ2-7|NA|NA
CASSQWDRPYEQYF
TGCGCCAGCAGCCAATGGGACCGTCCCTACGAGCAGTACTTC
>13|TRBV27|TRBJ1-2|NA|NA
CASSPDSLYGYTF
TGTGCCAGCAGTCCGGACAGTCTCTATGGCTACACCTTC
>16|TRBV11-2|TRBJ2-4|TRBD1|NA
CASKEQGPLAKNIQYF
TGTGCCAGCAAGGAACAGGGGCCTCTAGCCAAAAACATTCAGTACTTC
>13|TRBV30|TRBJ1-2|TRBD1|NA
CAWSEDRVYGYTF
TGTGCCTGGAGTGAGGACAGGGTTTATGGCTACACCTTC
>14|TRBV6-5|TRBJ1-4|NA|NA
CASSSWQGGEKLFF
TGTGCCAGCAGTTCGTGGCAAGGGGGTGAAAAACTGTTTTTT
>14|TRBV5-4|TRBJ2-3|NA|NA
CASSFPGAGDTQYF
TGTGCCAGCAGCTTCCCTGGGGCAGGAGATACGCAGTATTTT
>13|TRBV4-1|TRBJ2-7|TRBD2|NA
CASGTTVAYEQYF
TGCGCCAGCGGGACTACGGTCGCCTACGAGCAGTACTTC
>16|TRBV6-1|TRBJ1-3|NA|few
CASSEEEWTTGNTIYF
TGTGCCAGCAGTGAAGAGGAGTGGACTACAGGAAACACCATATATTTT
>14|TRBV7-2|TRBJ2-1|NA|NA
CASSLAGAGHEQFF
TGTGCCAGCAGCTTAGCGGGGGCCGGGCATGAGCAGTTCTTC
>13|TRBV5-1|TRBJ1-1|NA|NA
CASSFQGNTEAFF
TGCGCCAGCAGCTTTCAGGGGAACACTGAAGCTTTCTTT
>14|TRBV27|TRBJ2-7|NA|few
CASSLFPQFYEQYF
TGTGCCAGCAGTTTATTCCCACAGTTCTACGAGCAGTACTTC